This TCR beta chain was retrieved from a study of shared T cell receptors in the human thymus. Produced via immunoSEQ multiplex PCR; TCRdb's table is partial and in-frame only. The profile shows just under 550,000 clones, 78% of them singletons. These data also featured in a second study, about human thymus T cells. In that study: Finnish infants who were healthy and having corrective surgery for congenital heart defects made up the donors. Thymus tissue was removed during corrective cardiac surgery. Repertoires from thymus and blood appeared to show biased V and J gene usage. Related research examined unrelated individuals and reported that their thymic repertoires overlapped highly.

The TCR originated in a boy under two years old with a congenital heart defect. Sequencing input: thymocytes.

The CDR3 region is CASSLGEDVRDTQYF. The CDR3, as DNA: TGTGCCAGCAGTTTAGGCGAAGATGTGAGGGATACGCAGTATTTT. The V and J genes are TRBV27 and TRBJ2-3; D is unclear. The V gene's germline CDR1 is MNHEY and CDR2 SMNVEV (reference sequence). The V and J ends lost 2 bases and 6 bases respectively, with 15 bases between them. This CDR3 contains 15 residues.